What follows are 32 T cell receptor beta chains derived from one specimen sequenced in a study of shared clonotypes between healthy human individuals. The protocol was immunoSEQ multiplex PCR, while the TCRdb copy is restricted to in-frame clones and leaves out a portion. This table holds some 530,000 clones, 81% found once. Sequencing was performed on PBMCs. Receptors were obtained from a woman aged 35 to 49 in good health. Some clones in this sample may be carry-over from other donors' samples.

The chain uses TRBV28 and TRBJ1-2; D remains unclear. Germline loops: CDR1 MDHEN, CDR2 SYDVKM. V shed 0 bases and J shed 8 bases, with 13 bases lying between them. CDR3 size: 14 residues. The chain's CDR3 is CASSLWVGLGGYTF. In nucleotides, the CDR3 is TGTGCCAGCAGTTTATGGGTGGGGTTGGGGGGCTACACCTTC.

V and J are TRBV11-2 and TRBJ2-5, with a possible D match to TRBD2 (6 bases). V gave up 1 base and J gave up 5 bases, with 11 bases separating them. Germline CDR1 is SGHAT and CDR2 is FQNNGV. This CDR3 region has 14 residues. CDR3 sequence: CASSLVGLAETQYF. CDR3 bases: TGTGCCAGCAGCTTAGTGGGACTTGCCGAGACCCAGTACTTC.

V gene TRBV7-9 combines with J gene TRBJ2-5; D is perhaps TRBD1 (6 bases). Trimming took off 1 base at V and 7 bases at J, with 19 bases between the two ends. This CDR3 region has 16 residues. Per the germline V gene, CDR1 is SEHNR and CDR2 is FQNEAQ (reference sequence). CDR3 DNA: TGTGCCAGCAGCTTAGTTTTGGGGCAGGGGACGGGGACCCAGTACTTC. Translation gives CASSLVLGQGTGTQYF.

This chain links TRBV18 with TRBJ2-7; weak D call: TRBD2 (6 bases). This CDR3 contains 13 residues. V gave up 3 bases and J gave up 3 bases, with 9 bases separating them. CDR1 and CDR2 from the germline V gene are KGHSH and LQKENI. The CDR3 DNA follows: TGTGCCAGCTCACCCGGGGGTAACTACGAGCAGTACTTC. Translating it yields CASSPGGNYEQYF.

This clone has a handful of counts. A junction end diverges from the germline sequence, so it may reflect a read error. CDR3 residues: CSAVGGAWGQLIF. CDR3 bases: TGCAGCGCTGTAGGGGGCGCGTGGGGACAGTTGATTTTT. V gene TRBV29-1 combines with J gene TRBJ1-4; 7 bases align to TRBD1. CDR3 length: 13 residues. Germline CDR1 and CDR2: SQVTM and ANQGSEA.

Details on this clone: Other DNA sequences within the sample encode an identical CDR3. The rearrangement joins TRBV19 to TRBJ1-1; D may be TRBD1 (5 bases). This CDR3 is built from 14 residues. In germline, CDR1 is LNHDA, CDR2 SQIVND (reference sequence). Trimming removed 3 bases at V and 5 bases at J, with 13 bases between. CDR3 residues: CASSMGQGGTEAFF. The CDR3 DNA reads TGTGCCAGTAGTATGGGGCAGGGAGGTACTGAAGCTTTCTTT.

The chain employs TRBV6-5 and TRBJ1-1; a possible D gene is TRBD1 (5 bases). The CDR3 spans 13 residues. Deletions cut 0 bases from V and 11 bases from J, with 13 bases between. Germline V CDR1 and CDR2: MNHEY, SVGAGI. The CDR3 is CASSYSGRDLAFF. As DNA, the CDR3 is TGTGCCAGCAGTTACTCTGGCAGGGACTTGGCTTTCTTT.

The chain combines TRBV19 with TRBJ2-6; D is uncertain. Germline assignment: CDR1 LNHDA and CDR2 SQIVND (reference sequence). The CDR3 totals 17 residues. Trimming shortened V by 5 bases and J by 2 bases, and 16 bases separated the two germline ends. CDR3 region: CASSSSVVGTGANVLTF. The CDR3 coding sequence is TGTGCCAGTAGTTCATCGGTAGTTGGAACTGGGGCCAACGTCCTGACTTTC.

The V call is TRBV7-2, the J call TRBJ1-4; D is possibly TRBD1 (6 bases). V was clipped by 5 bases and J by 6 bases, with 13 bases between them. The CDR3 covers 14 residues. Germline CDR1 and CDR2: SGHTA and FQGNSA. The CDR3 DNA reads as TGTGCCAGCAGCGGGGGAGGGGGAGATGAAAAACTGTTTTTT. This gives the protein CASSGGGGDEKLFF. The whole variable domain, remainder taken from reference TRBV7-2 and TRBJ1-4, is GAGVSQSPSNKVTEKGKDVELRCDPISGHTALYWYRQSLGQGLEFLIYFQGNSAPDKSGLPSDRFSAERTGGSVSTLTIQRTQQEDSAVYLCASSGGGGDEKLFFGSGTQLSVL.

J is TRBJ1-2 and V is TRBV28; 8 positions match TRBD1. V lost 6 bases and J lost 5; bases outside the gene matches: 5. Germline V gene data show CDR1 as MDHEN and CDR2 as SYDVKM. CDR3 size: 13 residues. The CDR3 region has the DNA TGTGCCAGCAGGACGACAGGGGTTTATGGCTACACCTTC. It encodes CASRTTGVYGYTF.

The chain employs TRBV10-3 and TRBJ2-7; 9 bases agree with TRBD1. Germline-derived CDR1 and CDR2 are ENHRY and SYGVKD. This CDR3 has 14 amino acids. The V and J ends lost 6 bases and 1 base, in that order; junction bases with no gene match: 4. The CDR3 DNA sequence: TGTGCCATCAGGCCCGGGACAGGGTCCTACGAGCAGTACTTC. It translates to CAIRPGTGSYEQYF.

The CDR3 region has the DNA TGTGCCAGCAGCCCTACGACAGGGGACACCGGGGAGCTGTTTTTT. This sequence encodes CASSPTTGDTGELFF. The chain uses TRBV4-2 and TRBJ2-2; 8 bases are a match to TRBD1. V shed 4 bases and J 3 bases; nucleotides not matched to a gene: 4. Per germline, CDR1 LGHNA and CDR2 YNFKEQ. The CDR3 runs 15 residues.

The chain employs TRBV6-1 and TRBJ2-7, with D unresolved. Deletions cut 7 bases from V and 0 bases from J, with 7 bases between. There are 12 residues in the CDR3. Germline V lookup: CDR1 MNHNS, CDR2 SASEGT. CDR3 bases: TGTGCCAGCACCGACCCCTCCTACGAGCAGTACTTC. It is translated as CASTDPSYEQYF.

The rearrangement links TRBV18 to TRBJ1-3, with TRBD1 matching over 9 bases. The CDR3 runs 15 residues. Germline CDR1 KGHSH, CDR2 LQKENI. The trim removed 2 bases at V and 4 bases at J, leaving 3 bases unmatched. The CDR3: CASSPNGQGGNTIYF. The CDR3 region has the DNA TGTGCCAGCTCACCAAATGGACAGGGGGGAAACACCATATATTTT. Full variable domain (remainder filled in from reference TRBV18 and TRBJ1-3): NAGVMQNPRHLVRRRGQEARLRCSPMKGHSHVYWYRQLPEEGLKFMVYLQKENIIDESGMPKERFSAEFPKEGPSILRIQQVVRGDSAAYFCASSPNGQGGNTIYFGEGSWLTVV.

Of note for this clone: A read error is likely here: a far larger clone is one base away. The rearrangement links TRBV7-9 to TRBJ1-5; 7 bases fit TRBD1. Germline loops: CDR1 SEHNR, CDR2 FQNEAQ (reference sequence). The CDR3 runs to 13 residues. In nucleotides, the CDR3 is TGTGCCAGCAGCCCAGAGGGGGCTCAGCACCAGCATTTT. This encodes CASSPEGAQHQHF. Full variable domain (outside the CDR3, taken from reference TRBV7-9 and TRBJ1-5): DTGVSQNPRHKITKRGQNVTFRCDPISEHNRLYWYRQTLGQGPEFLTYFQNEAQLEKSRLLSDRFSAERPKGSFSTLEIQRTEQGDSAMYLCASSPEGAQHQHFGDGTRLSIL.

The V call is TRBV4-1, the J call TRBJ2-2; 16 bases map to TRBD2. The V gene end was trimmed by 4 bases and the J gene end by 5 bases; junction bases not matched to a gene: 13. Germline V gene data show CDR1 as MGHRA and CDR2 as YSYEKL. This CDR3 is 20 amino acids long. CDR3 in amino acids: CASSPPPGLAGGPGTGELFF. The CDR3 coding sequence is TGCGCCAGCAGCCCACCTCCGGGACTAGCGGGAGGGCCAGGGACCGGGGAGCTGTTTTTT.

As for this clone: This likely reflects a read error, since a far larger clone is one base away. The identical CDR3 is also encoded by other nucleotide sequences in the sample. V usage is TRBV30 and J usage is TRBJ2-2, with a tentative D call TRBD1 (5 bases). The CDR3 sequence is 13 residues long. From germline, CDR1 is GTSNPN and CDR2 SVGIG (reference sequence). This chain's CDR3 is CAWRAGHTGELFF. CDR3 sequence (DNA): TGTGCCTGGAGGGCAGGGCACACCGGAGAGCTGTTTTTT. Supplemented by reference TRBV30 and TRBJ2-2, the full variable domain reads SQTIHQWPATLVQPVGSPLSLECTVEGTSNPNLYWYRQAAGRGLQLLFYSVGIGQISSEVPQNLSASRPQDRQFILSSKKLLLSDSGFYLCAWRAGHTGELFFGEGSRLTVL.

The rearrangement uses TRBV2 and TRBJ2-7; no clear D. V lost 4 bases and J lost 6, with 19 bases in between. The germline V gene encodes CDR1 SNHLY and CDR2 FYNNEI. The CDR3 contains 15 residues. CDR3 protein: CASSVSGTQLTEQYF. CDR3 in DNA: TGTGCCAGCAGTGTTTCTGGAACTCAACTCACCGAGCAGTACTTC. Supplemented by reference TRBV2 and TRBJ2-7, the full variable domain reads EPEVTQTPSHQVTQMGQEVILRCVPISNHLYFYWYRQILGQKVEFLVSFYNNEISEKSEIFDDQFSVERPDGSNFTLKIRSTKLEDSAMYFCASSVSGTQLTEQYFGPGTRLTVT.

As regards this clone: This likely stems from a read error, as it lies one base from a far larger clone. The chain couples TRBV6-5 to TRBJ1-4, with no clear D. There are 15 residues in the CDR3. Per the germline V gene, CDR1 is MNHEY and CDR2 is SVGAGI. Trimming left V 4 bases short and J 6 bases short, with 15 bases between. The CDR3 DNA is TGTGCCAGCAGTTCTCACTTAGCGGGGTATGAAAAACTGTTTTTT. This translates into CASSSHLAGYEKLFF.

V gene TRBV5-1 combines with J gene TRBJ2-4, with a weak D call TRBD2 (5 bases). CDR1 and CDR2 (germline): SGHRS, YFSETQ. This CDR3 region has 16 residues. Trimming removed 0 bases from V and 0 bases from J, with 10 bases in between. As DNA, the CDR3 is TGCGCCAGCAGCTTGGGACCGGGATTAGCCAAAAACATTCAGTACTTC. It is translated as CASSLGPGLAKNIQYF. The full variable domain, with the rest looked up from reference TRBV5-1 and TRBJ2-4, is KAGVTQTPRYLIKTRGQQVTLSCSPISGHRSVSWYQQTPGQGLQFLFEYFSETQRNKGNFPGRFSGRQFSNSRSEMNVSTLELGDSALYLCASSLGPGLAKNIQYFGAGTRLSVL.

V gene TRBV15 combines with J gene TRBJ1-5, with a weak D call TRBD1 (5 bases). Looked up from germline, CDR1 is LNHNV and CDR2 is YYDKDF (reference sequence). Trimming took 5 bases from V and 2 from J, leaving 10 bases between them. This CDR3 comprises 14 residues. CDR3 nucleotide sequence: TGTGCCACCAGCCCGTCCAGGGGCAATCAGCCCCAGCATTTT. Translated, it gives CATSPSRGNQPQHF.

The chain carries TRBV29-1 and TRBJ1-4; 7 nucleotides agree with TRBD1. Unmatched junction bases numbered 7, after V lost 3 bases and J lost 3 bases. The V gene's germline CDR1 is SQVTM and CDR2 ANQGSEA. CDR3 length: 15 residues. CDR3 protein: CSVELGTAANEKLFF. The CDR3 DNA reads TGCAGCGTTGAGCTCGGGACAGCCGCTAATGAAAAACTGTTTTTT.

In DNA form, the CDR3 reads TGTGCCAGCAGCCCAACGGAAAGCTCCTACAATGAGCAGTTCTTC. It translates to CASSPTESSYNEQFF. This chain uses TRBV7-9 with TRBJ2-1; D is unclear. The CDR3 is made up of 15 amino acids. Germline values: CDR1 SEHNR, CDR2 FQNEAQ (reference sequence). Trimming removed 5 bases at V and 0 bases at J, with 11 bases between.

This rearrangement joins TRBV19 to TRBJ2-7; 7 positions match TRBD1. This CDR3 has 13 residues. V shed 6 bases, J shed 4 bases, and the junction held 6 bases outside the gene matches. Germline V gene lookup returns CDR1 LNHDA and CDR2 SQIVND (reference sequence). The CDR3 region has the DNA TGTGCCAGTAGAACAGGGGCAGGATACGAGCAGTACTTC. Translated, it gives CASRTGAGYEQYF.

J is TRBJ1-3 and V is TRBV9; D remains ambiguous. V dropped 1 base and J dropped 4 bases, with 3 bases sitting between them. The CDR3 is 12 residues long. Germline V gene sequence: CDR1 SGDLS, CDR2 YYNGEE. The CDR3 reads CASSVTGNTIYF. CDR3 coding DNA: TGTGCCAGCAGCGTAACCGGAAACACCATATATTTT.

The rearrangement joins TRBV5-4 to TRBJ2-7; 8 nucleotides line up with TRBD2. From germline, CDR1 is SGHNT and CDR2 YYREEE (reference sequence). The CDR3 loop spans 18 amino acids. Trimming at V came to 1 base and at J to 5 bases, leaving 17 bases not matched to a gene. The CDR3 sequence: CASSLSPRRGGRGHEQYF. DNA for the CDR3: TGTGCCAGCAGCTTGTCTCCGCGTCGGGGGGGTAGGGGCCACGAGCAGTACTTC.

The V and J genes are TRBV9 and TRBJ2-3; TRBD2 matches 8 bases. V shed 2 bases and J 0 bases; nucleotides not matched to a gene: 11. The germline CDR1 and CDR2 sequences are SGDLS and YYNGEE. CDR3 size: 18 residues. The CDR3 coding sequence is TGTGCCAGCAGCGTGGCTACTAGCGGCCACTCTAGCACAGATACGCAGTATTTT. This gives the protein CASSVATSGHSSTDTQYF.

Of note for this clone: This likely came from a read error, as a far larger clone is one base away. The CDR3 nucleotides are TGCAGCGTTGGGAGTGGTGGGCACGAGCAGTGCTTC. Amino acid sequence: CSVGSGGHEQCF. The chain uses TRBV29-1 and TRBJ2-7; D unresolved. Germline V gene data show CDR1 as SQVTM and CDR2 as ANQGSEA. The CDR3 covers 12 residues.

The gene calls are TRBV4-3 and TRBJ2-1, with TRBD2 identical over 10 bases. V lost 4 bases, J lost 8 bases, and 11 bases stayed unmatched. Germline V lookup: CDR1 LGHNA, CDR2 YSLEER. This CDR3 has 16 amino acids. Here the CDR3 reads CASSLNGLAGVDEQFF. The CDR3 DNA follows: TGCGCCAGCAGCCTAAACGGGCTAGCGGGAGTGGATGAGCAGTTCTTC.

A few counts support this clone. This sequence joins TRBV19 and TRBJ1-1; D perhaps matches TRBD1 (5 bases). Trimming left V 5 bases short and J 0 bases short, with 10 bases between. The CDR3 contains 14 residues. From germline, CDR1 is LNHDA and CDR2 SQIVND (reference sequence). CDR3 loop: CASSSRRVNTEAFF. CDR3 nucleotides: TGTGCCAGTAGTTCGCGCAGGGTGAACACTGAAGCTTTCTTT.

J is TRBJ1-2 and V is TRBV30; perhaps TRBD1 as D (5 bases). V was pared by 0 bases and J by 3 bases, with 8 bases between. In germline, CDR1 is GTSNPN, CDR2 SVGIG (reference sequence). This CDR3 contains 13 residues. This CDR3 is CAWSVGRDYGYTF. DNA of the CDR3: TGTGCCTGGAGTGTGGGCAGGGACTATGGCTACACCTTC.

V is TRBV27 and J is TRBJ1-1; D perhaps matches TRBD1 (6 bases). The CDR3 sequence is 16 residues long. V dropped 3 bases and J dropped 0 bases, with 14 bases sitting between them. CDR1 MNHEY and CDR2 SMNVEV come from the germline V gene (reference sequence). The CDR3 nucleotides are TGTGCCAGCAGTTTTACTCTCCAGGGGCTGAACACTGAAGCTTTCTTT. This translates into CASSFTLQGLNTEAFF.